This T cell receptor beta chain was sequenced in a study of CD8 T cells in ankylosing spondylitis. Whole-study results and caveats: Matched ankylosing spondylitis synovial fluid reportedly showed significant enrichment of disease-linked clones. Earlier work had already found some motif variants in reactive arthritis synovial fluid and blood. Disease-linked clones had a CD8+ phenotype and relatively low frequency in peripheral blood. What seemed typical of ankylosing spondylitis blood was a TCR beta motif built from roughly 8 highly homologous variants.

TCRdb independently ran MiXCR on the 5' RACE reads; one entry per CDR3 protein. The sample contains over 600,000 distinct CDR3 sequences, 15% to 20% of which appear only once. This CDR3 is built from 14 residues. Between the trimmed V and J ends, which lost 0 bases and 6 bases, there was a span of 9 bases. CDR1 and CDR2 from the germline V gene are LGHNA and YNFKEQ. In regard to this clonotype: The antigen is not known.

The V and J genes are TRBV4-2 and TRBJ1-5; D not certain. The sequenced material came from blood, either unsorted or a sorted T cell fraction (not recorded which). The sequence derives from a male donor with ankylosing spondylitis. The CDR3 reads CASSQEQHIQPQHF. CDR3 nucleotides: TGTGCCAGCAGCCAAGAACAGCACATTCAGCCCCAGCATTTT.